A single sample is the source of the 9 T cell receptor beta chains below, sequenced in a study of graft-versus-host responses after intestinal transplantation. The table came from immunoSEQ multiplex PCR; TCRdb's copy has only in-frame clones and leaves some out. The sample has just over 70,000 clones; over 70% are singletons. These TCRs are of unknown antigen specificity. Sequencing used unstimulated CD4+ T cells sorted from spleen or lymph node cells, obtained before transplant. These receptors were collected from a human donor who was the organ donor for an intestinal transplant.

DNA for the CDR3: TGTGCCAGCAGGATGACAGAGACAGAGACCCAGTACTTC. This encodes CASRMTETETQYF. The chain recombines TRBV11-1 with TRBJ2-5; possible D gene TRBD1, 5 bases. Trimming took 6 bases from V and 4 from J, leaving 12 bases between them. Looked up from germline, CDR1 is SGHAT and CDR2 is FQDESV (reference sequence). The CDR3 runs 13 residues.

This clone was seen only a few times. This rearrangement joins TRBV28 to TRBJ1-1, with D possibly TRBD1 on 6 matching bases. The ends were cut back, 6 bases at V and 10 bases at J, with 18 bases in the middle. This CDR3 is 13 amino acids long. Germline V gene data show CDR1 as MDHEN and CDR2 as SYDVKM. The CDR3 sequence: CASRLTGIQAAFF. The DNA of the CDR3 is TGTGCCAGCAGACTTACAGGGATTCAGGCAGCTTTCTTT.

This chain connects TRBV19 to TRBJ1-2, with a weak D call TRBD1 (5 bases). V lost 5 bases to trimming and J lost 8 bases, with 12 bases between them. The CDR3 spans 12 residues. CDR1 LNHDA and CDR2 SQIVND come from the germline V gene (reference sequence). The CDR3 DNA reads TGTGCCAGTAGTTTCGCGGGGGGAGGCTACACCTTC. Protein product: CASSFAGGGYTF.

This sequence joins TRBV4-2 and TRBJ2-1; 7 bases match TRBD2. This CDR3 is built from 15 residues. V shed 4 bases and J 8 bases; nucleotides not matched to a gene: 11. CDR1 is LGHNA and CDR2 is YNFKEQ in the germline V gene. This CDR3 is CASSPTLRSGDEQFF. The CDR3 region has the DNA TGTGCCAGCAGCCCCACCTTGAGAAGCGGGGATGAGCAGTTCTTC.

This clone was seen a few times. This sequence joins TRBV5-6 and TRBJ1-1; TRBD1 matches at 10 bases. CDR1 and CDR2 from the germline V gene are SGHDT and YYEEEE. The CDR3 spans 16 residues. V lost 4 bases, J lost 3 bases, and 9 bases stayed unmatched. CDR3 region: CASSVTGGASHTEAFF. CDR3 bases: TGTGCCAGCAGCGTGACAGGGGGCGCGTCCCACACTGAAGCTTTCTTT.

This rearrangement joins TRBV4-1 to TRBJ2-5, with 12 bases lining up with TRBD2. With 0 bases clipped from V and 5 bases from J, the junction kept 10 bases outside the gene matches. Looked up from germline, CDR1 is MGHRA and CDR2 is YSYEKL. The CDR3 has 18 amino acids. CDR3 nucleotide sequence: TGCGCCAGCAGCCAAGACACCGCTAGCGGGGGGGCTAGTGAGACCCAGTACTTC. Its protein is CASSQDTASGGASETQYF.

This clone was seen only once. The J gene is TRBJ2-1, the V gene TRBV7-8; 9 bases line up with TRBD2. CDR3 size: 14 residues. J gave up 9 bases and V 1 base, and 4 bases lay outside the gene matches. CDR1 is SGHVS, CDR2 FQNEAQ, per germline. The CDR3 sequence is CASSLVAGGFEQFF. CDR3 sequence (DNA): TGTGCCAGCAGCTTAGTCGCGGGAGGGTTTGAGCAGTTCTTC.

The gene calls are TRBV7-9 and TRBJ1-5, with a tentative D call TRBD1 (6 bases). The V and J ends lost 1 base and 1 base respectively, with 14 bases between them. Per germline, CDR1 SEHNR and CDR2 FQNEAQ (reference sequence). The CDR3 loop spans 17 amino acids. CDR3 bases: TGTGCCAGCAGCTTAGACCCGTGGGGGACAAGCAATCAGCCCCAGCATTTT. Its protein is CASSLDPWGTSNQPQHF. The variable domain in full, completed from reference TRBV7-9 and TRBJ1-5, reads DTGVSQNPRHKITKRGQNVTFRCDPISEHNRLYWYRQTLGQGPEFLTYFQNEAQLEKSRLLSDRFSAERPKGSFSTLEIQRTEQGDSAMYLCASSLDPWGTSNQPQHFGDGTRLSIL.

The chain uses TRBV18 and TRBJ1-5; 9 bases map to TRBD1. Germline values: CDR1 KGHSH, CDR2 LQKENI. Germline trimming cut 3 bases from V and 5 bases from J; bases unmatched to any gene: 2. The CDR3 covers 14 residues. The CDR3 DNA follows: TGTGCCAGCTCACCGACAGGGGGGGATCAGCCCCAGCATTTT. Translated: CASSPTGGDQPQHF.